This T cell receptor beta chain was sequenced for a study of blood T cell repertoires in COVID-19. The CDR3 has 14 residues. Germline V lookup: CDR1 SGHNT, CDR2 YYREEE (reference sequence). Trimming removed 0 bases from V and 0 bases from J, with 6 bases in between. Using immunoSEQ multiplex PCR, the repertoire was profiled, and TCRdb retains in-frame clones only, with some absent. The top ten hold 6.4% of the sample, which has nearly 70,000 clones, more than 70% seen once. The sequence was collected from a woman aged 65 to 85 with acute or convalescent COVID-19. Specimen: peripheral blood. The chain employs TRBV5-4 and TRBJ1-1; D perhaps matches TRBD1 (5 bases). The CDR3 loop is CASSLEQVNTEAFF. DNA of the CDR3: TGTGCCAGCAGCTTGGAACAGGTGAACACTGAAGCTTTCTTT.